This TCR beta chain was documented in a study of blood T cell repertoires in COVID-19. Study details: Nucleic acid was either cDNA or gDNA, and it came from T cells, B-cell-depleted T cells, or PBMCs.

Sequencing used immunoSEQ multiplex PCR; TCRdb keeps in-frame clones, though not all of them. The sample gives 120,000 to 150,000 clones, 65% to 85% of which show up once; 13% is in the top ten. Trimming took 6 bases from V and 4 from J; bases not matched to a gene: 6. Germline values: CDR1 MDHEN, CDR2 SYDVKM. The CDR3 runs 14 residues. The rearrangement links TRBV28 to TRBJ1-5, with 7 bases fitting TRBD1. Material for sequencing was peripheral blood. The TCR was taken from a man aged 55 to 70 with active or convalescent COVID-19. The CDR3 DNA is TGTGCCAGCAGGCAGACAGGGCTTAATCAGCCCCAGCATTTT. This sequence encodes CASRQTGLNQPQHF.